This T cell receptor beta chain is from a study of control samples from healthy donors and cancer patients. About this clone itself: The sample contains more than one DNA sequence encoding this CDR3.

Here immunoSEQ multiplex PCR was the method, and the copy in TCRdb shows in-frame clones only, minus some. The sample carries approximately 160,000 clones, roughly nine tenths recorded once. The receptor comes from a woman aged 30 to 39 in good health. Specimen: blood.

In DNA form, the CDR3 reads TGTGCCAGCAGTTTAGGCAGGGAAGAGACCCAGTACTTC. Protein: CASSLGREETQYF. The chain employs TRBV28 and TRBJ2-5, with a possible D match to TRBD1 (5 bases). V was clipped by 2 bases and J by 3 bases, with 7 bases between them. The CDR3 contains 13 residues. Germline V gene sequence: CDR1 MDHEN, CDR2 SYDVKM.